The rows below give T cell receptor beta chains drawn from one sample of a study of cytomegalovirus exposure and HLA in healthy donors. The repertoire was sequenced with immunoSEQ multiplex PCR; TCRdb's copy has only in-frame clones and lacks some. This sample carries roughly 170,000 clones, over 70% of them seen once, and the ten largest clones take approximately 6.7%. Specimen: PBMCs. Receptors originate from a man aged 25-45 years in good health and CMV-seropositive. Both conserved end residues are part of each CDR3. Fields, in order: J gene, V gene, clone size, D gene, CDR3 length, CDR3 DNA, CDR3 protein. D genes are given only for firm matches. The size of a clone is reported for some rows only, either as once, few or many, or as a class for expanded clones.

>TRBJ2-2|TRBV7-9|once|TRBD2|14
TGTGCCAGCAGCTCGACTAGCCCCACCGGGGAGCTGTTTTTT
CASSSTSPTGELFF
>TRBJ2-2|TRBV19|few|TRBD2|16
TGTGCCAGTAGTATCCTAAGCGGGAGAGGAACCGGGGAGCTGTTTTTT
CASSILSGRGTGELFF
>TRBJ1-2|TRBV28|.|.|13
TGTGCCAGCAGTGAATCTGGGGGCTGGGGCTACACCTTC
CASSESGGWGYTF
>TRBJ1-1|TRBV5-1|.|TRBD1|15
TGCGCCAGCAGCTCGACAGGGGGCATGAACACTGAAGCTTTCTTT
CASSSTGGMNTEAFF
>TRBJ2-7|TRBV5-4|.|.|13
TGTGCCAGCAGCTTGCTCGGAGCGGGCGAGCAGTACTTC
CASSLLGAGEQYF
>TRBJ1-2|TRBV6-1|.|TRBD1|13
TGTGCCAGTGGGGACAGCCCGAACTATGGCTACACCTTC
CASGDSPNYGYTF
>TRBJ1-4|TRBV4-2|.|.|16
TGTGCCAGCAGCCAAGCCACAGGGATGGGGGTTGAAAAACTGTTTTTT
CASSQATGMGVEKLFF
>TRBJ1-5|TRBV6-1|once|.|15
TGTGCCAGCAGTGAAGCTGGGGGGGCGGTTCAGCCCCAGCATTTT
CASSEAGGAVQPQHF
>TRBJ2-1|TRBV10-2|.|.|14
TGCGCCAGCAGTGAGTCAGGGGCTTACAATGAGCAGTTCTTC
CASSESGAYNEQFF
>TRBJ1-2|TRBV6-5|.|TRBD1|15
TGTGCCAGCAGTCGAGGGACAGCCCTATTCGATGGCTACACCTTC
CASSRGTALFDGYTF
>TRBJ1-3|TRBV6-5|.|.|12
TGTGCCAGCGGAGACTCTGGAAACACCATATATTTT
CASGDSGNTIYF
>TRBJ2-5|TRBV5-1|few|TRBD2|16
TGCGCCAGCAGCTTGTCGGCCGCGGGGGGGGCCGAGACCCAGTACTTC
CASSLSAAGGAETQYF
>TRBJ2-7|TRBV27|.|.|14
TGTGCCAGCAGTTTACGACGGGATATCTACGAGCAGTACTTC
CASSLRRDIYEQYF
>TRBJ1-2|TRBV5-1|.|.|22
.
CASWSRQGRDLLWLHLRFVYTF
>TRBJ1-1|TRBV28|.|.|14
TGTGCCAGCAGTGGCGGCAGCCGGAACACTGAAGCTTTCTTT
CASSGGSRNTEAFF
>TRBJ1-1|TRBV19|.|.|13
TGTGCCAGTAGTATCGGTGAGGGCTCTGAAGCTTTCTTT
CASSIGEGSEAFF
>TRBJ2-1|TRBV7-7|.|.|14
TGTGCCAGCAGCTTAGACCCCCGGGATCCTAAGCAGTTCTTC
CASSLDPRDPKQFF
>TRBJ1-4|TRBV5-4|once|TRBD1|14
TGTGCCAGCAGCTCCGGACAGGGAGGAGAAAAGCTGTTTTTT
CASSSGQGGEKLFF
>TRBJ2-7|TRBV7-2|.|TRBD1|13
TGTGCCAGCAGCTCACAGGGGTGGTACGAGCAGTACTTC
CASSSQGWYEQYF
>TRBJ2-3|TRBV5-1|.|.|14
TGCGCCAGCAGCTTGGGGGGGCGAACAGATACGCAGTATTTT
CASSLGGRTDTQYF
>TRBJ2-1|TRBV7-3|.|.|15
TGTGCCAGCAGCCCCGGCGGTAGCTCCTACAATGAGCAGTTCTTC
CASSPGGSSYNEQFF
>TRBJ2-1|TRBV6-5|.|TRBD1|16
TGTGCCAGCAGTTACTCAGGGACAGAGCTTTACAATGAGCAGTTCTTC
CASSYSGTELYNEQFF